The 25 T cell receptor beta chains listed next were all sequenced from one sample in a study of blood T cell repertoires in COVID-19. Clones were sequenced by immunoSEQ multiplex PCR, and TCRdb holds only the in-frame ones, with some missing. This table holds some 350,000 clones, approximately 89% found once. Material: PBMCs or T cells enriched from blood (not recorded which). These receptors were collected from a woman in her 30s who had recovered from COVID-19.

V is TRBV5-6 and J is TRBJ1-3; 10 bases align to TRBD1. This CDR3 is built from 15 residues. V trimming: 4 bases; J trimming: 3 bases; junction bases outside the gene matches: 4. The germline CDR1 and CDR2 sequences are SGHDT and YYEEEE. In DNA form, the CDR3 reads TGTGCCAGCAGCCCCCGGACAGGGGGTGGAAACACCATATATTTT. It codes for CASSPRTGGGNTIYF.

The chain has TRBV19 and TRBJ2-5; 7 bases match TRBD1. V lost 5 bases and J lost 4; bases outside the gene matches: 7. Germline values: CDR1 LNHDA, CDR2 SQIVND (reference sequence). The CDR3 is made up of 14 amino acids. The DNA for the CDR3 is TGTGCCAGTAGTTTTCAGGGGGTTTCAGAGACCCAGTACTTC. This gives the protein CASSFQGVSETQYF.

This chain links TRBV10-3 with TRBJ1-2; possibly TRBD1 for D (6 bases). Trimming removed 0 bases from V and 2 bases from J, with 13 bases in between. The CDR3 has 16 amino acids. From germline, CDR1 is ENHRY and CDR2 SYGVKD. The CDR3 loop is CAISESVGTKNYGYTF. The CDR3 nucleotides read TGTGCCATCAGTGAGTCTGTCGGGACAAAGAACTATGGCTACACCTTC.

This clone came up once. This sequence joins TRBV7-9 and TRBJ2-3; possibly TRBD2 for D (5 bases). Germline V CDR1 and CDR2: SEHNR, FQNEAQ (reference sequence). The CDR3 sequence is 17 residues long. V lost 5 bases and J lost 2, with 20 bases in between. The CDR3 loop is CASSPPEILGDTDTQYF. The DNA of the CDR3 is TGTGCCAGCAGCCCCCCGGAAATCCTGGGAGACACAGATACGCAGTATTTT.

The V and J genes are TRBV6-2 or TRBV6-3 and TRBJ2-7, with D possibly TRBD1 on 6 matching bases. The CDR3 spans 15 residues. Trimming shortened V by 3 bases and J by 4 bases, and 16 bases separated the two germline ends. Per the germline V gene, CDR1 is MNHEY and CDR2 is SVGEGT. CDR3 amino acids: CASSYSRTAIYEQYF. The CDR3 coding sequence is TGTGCCAGCAGTTATTCCAGGACAGCTATTTACGAGCAGTACTTC.

The chain links TRBV7-2 to TRBJ2-7, with a tentative D call TRBD2 (7 bases). The CDR3 is 14 amino acids. The germline V gene encodes CDR1 SGHTA and CDR2 FQGNSA. Trimming pared 5 bases from V and 1 base from J, leaving 12 bases between. CDR3 in DNA: TGTGCCAGCAGCCGGGGGGCAGAATCCTACGAGCAGTACTTC. It yields the protein CASSRGAESYEQYF.

This clone was observed a handful of times. The chain is built from TRBV19 and TRBJ1-2, with a tentative D call TRBD1 (6 bases). V was pared by 8 bases and J by 2 bases, with 15 bases between. This CDR3 has 14 residues. Germline V gene lookup returns CDR1 LNHDA and CDR2 SQIVND (reference sequence). DNA for the CDR3: TGTGCCAGTTCTCGACAGGTCCAAAACTATGGCTACACCTTC. This codes for CASSRQVQNYGYTF.

The chain employs TRBV28 and TRBJ1-2, with no clear D. Germline V lookup: CDR1 MDHEN, CDR2 SYDVKM. The V end lost 6 bases, the J end lost 3 bases, and 14 bases lay between the germline ends. This CDR3 has 14 amino acids. For the CDR3, the DNA is TGTGCCAGCAGCCTAACCGCCTTAGACTATGGCTACACCTTC. It yields the protein CASSLTALDYGYTF.

The rearrangement links TRBV6-2 or TRBV6-3 to TRBJ2-1, with TRBD2 identical over 10 bases. CDR1 MNHEY and CDR2 SVGEGT come from the germline V gene. Trimming at V came to 0 bases and at J to 8 bases, leaving 13 bases not matched to a gene. The CDR3 is 18 residues long. The CDR3, as DNA: TGTGCCAGCAGTTACTCGCTGACTAGCGGGTCCGGAAACCATGAGCAGTTCTTC. Protein: CASSYSLTSGSGNHEQFF.

The chain has TRBV5-6 and TRBJ2-1; 7 positions match TRBD2. Germline CDR1 SGHDT, CDR2 YYEEEE. This CDR3 spans 15 amino acids. Losses at the gene ends were 2 bases for V and 4 bases for J; bases not matched to a gene: 6. The CDR3 DNA is TGTGCCAGCAGCTTTCCAGGCGGGGGTTACAATGAGCAGTTCTTC. This sequence encodes CASSFPGGGYNEQFF.

This clone was seen repeatedly, ten times or more. The V and J genes are TRBV6-5 and TRBJ1-5; perhaps TRBD1 as D (5 bases). The CDR3 covers 15 residues. Germline CDR1 MNHEY, CDR2 SVGAGI. Trimming cost V 3 bases and J 6 bases, with 15 bases left between them. This CDR3 reads CASSYRQGATQPQHF. CDR3 nucleotides: TGTGCCAGCAGTTATCGGCAGGGCGCAACTCAGCCCCAGCATTTT.

V is TRBV5-4 and J is TRBJ2-3; 8 positions agree with TRBD2. The V gene's germline CDR1 is SGHNT and CDR2 YYREEE (reference sequence). The trim removed 3 bases at V and 2 bases at J, leaving 8 bases unmatched. The CDR3 extends over 16 amino acids. The CDR3 is CASSSGIAGPTDTQYF. The CDR3 coding sequence is TGTGCCAGCAGCTCCGGGATAGCGGGGCCCACAGATACGCAGTATTTT.

The chain carries TRBV7-9 and TRBJ1-4, with TRBD1 identical over 11 bases. The CDR3 sequence is 15 residues long. J lost 4 bases, V lost 3 bases, and 1 base had no gene match. The germline CDR1 and CDR2 sequences are SEHNR and FQNEAQ (reference sequence). The DNA of the CDR3 is TGTGCCAGCAGCTTTGGGACAGGGGGTAATGAAAAACTGTTTTTT. Translating it yields CASSFGTGGNEKLFF.

This rearrangement joins TRBV3-1 (or the pseudogene TRBV3-2) to TRBJ1-1; 7 bases agree with TRBD1. This CDR3 region has 15 residues. The junction had 6 bases not matched to a gene; V was cut back by 0 bases and J by 5 bases. CDR1 is LGHDT, CDR2 YNNKEL, per germline (reference sequence). CDR3: CASSQDGQGETEAFF. CDR3 in DNA: TGTGCCAGCAGCCAAGATGGGCAGGGGGAAACTGAAGCTTTCTTT.

In DNA, the CDR3 is TGTGCCAGCGTACCTACCGGGACTAACTCCTACAATGAGCAGTTCTTC. It codes for CASVPTGTNSYNEQFF. The rearrangement links TRBV27 to TRBJ2-1; 7 nucleotides align to TRBD2. Germline CDR1 reads MNHEY; CDR2 reads SMNVEV (reference sequence). With V trimmed by 8 bases and J by 0 bases, 10 bases remained unmatched. The CDR3 covers 16 residues.

This chain connects TRBV6-1 to TRBJ1-2; D perhaps matches TRBD1 (5 bases). The length of the CDR3 is 15 residues. V gave up 0 bases and J gave up 4 bases, with 12 bases separating them. Per the germline V gene, CDR1 is MNHNS and CDR2 is SASEGT. The CDR3 nucleotides read TGTGCCAGCAGTGAAGCGCATAGGGGTGGCTATGGCTACACCTTC. Encoded protein: CASSEAHRGGYGYTF.

DNA for the CDR3: TGTGCCAGCAGCCAAGATCGACAGGGCTCACCATATGGCTACACCTTC. Translation gives CASSQDRQGSPYGYTF. This sequence joins TRBV4-2 and TRBJ1-2, with 7 positions matching TRBD1. Trimming at V came to 0 bases and at J to 5 bases, leaving 9 bases not matched to a gene. Germline V CDR1 and CDR2: LGHNA, YNFKEQ. This CDR3 contains 16 residues.

This clone has just one count. The V and J genes are TRBV10-3 and TRBJ2-1, with 10 bases identical to TRBD2. CDR1 is ENHRY, CDR2 SYGVKD, per germline. V was pared by 7 bases and J by 5 bases, with 8 bases of the junction left unmatched. This CDR3 spans 15 amino acids. The CDR3 DNA sequence: TGTGCCATCACCGGAAGCGGGGGGGCCCACAATGAGCAGTTCTTC. It is translated as CAITGSGGAHNEQFF.

This chain uses TRBV5-4 with TRBJ1-2, with D perhaps TRBD1 (5 bases). V was trimmed by 1 base and J by 6 bases, leaving 13 bases between them. This CDR3 comprises 14 residues. CDR1 is SGHNT and CDR2 is YYREEE in the germline V gene (reference sequence). The CDR3 nucleotides are TGTGCCAGCAGCTTGCAGTCTGTAGGGGATGGCTACACCTTC. Its protein is CASSLQSVGDGYTF.

V gene TRBV10-1 combines with J gene TRBJ2-1; maybe TRBD1 (5 bases). This CDR3 comprises 17 residues. Germline V gene lookup returns CDR1 WNHNN and CDR2 SYGVQD (reference sequence). With 10 bases removed from V and 0 bases from J, the gap between germline ends came to 22 bases. This chain's CDR3 is CATPTKTAISSYNEQFF. DNA of the CDR3: TGCGCCACCCCTACTAAGACAGCGATAAGCTCCTACAATGAGCAGTTCTTC.

The J gene is TRBJ1-6, the V gene TRBV19, with TRBD1 matching over 10 bases. CDR1 is LNHDA and CDR2 is SQIVND in the germline V gene (reference sequence). The CDR3 length is 13 residues. Germline trimming cut 5 bases from V and 15 bases from J; bases unmatched to any gene: 7. This chain's CDR3 is CASSPGTGAILHF. Here the CDR3 DNA reads TGTGCCAGTAGTCCCGGGACAGGGGCCATCCTCCACTTT. Using reference TRBV19 and TRBJ1-6 for the parts outside the CDR3, the full variable domain is DGGITQSPKYLFRKEGQNVTLSCEQNLNHDAMYWYRQDPGQGLRLIYYSQIVNDFQKGDIAEGYSVSREKKESFPLTVTSAQKNPTAFYLCASSPGTGAILHFGNGTRLTVT.

This clone was seen just once. The rearrangement uses TRBV6-1 and TRBJ2-2; TRBD2 matches at 7 bases. CDR3 length: 15 amino acids. Germline V gene data show CDR1 as MNHNS and CDR2 as SASEGT. The trim removed 2 bases at V and 6 bases at J, leaving 6 bases unmatched. DNA of the CDR3: TGTGCCAGCAGTGAACTCGGGGGGTCGGCCGGGGAGCTGTTTTTT. Its translation is CASSELGGSAGELFF.

V gene TRBV4-3 combines with J gene TRBJ1-2, with 7 bases matching TRBD1. The CDR3 is made up of 15 amino acids. The V segment lost 0 bases and the J segment 2 bases; nucleotides outside the gene matches: 3. Germline-derived CDR1 and CDR2 are LGHNA and YSLEER. The CDR3 reads CASSQELTGNYGYTF. The CDR3, as DNA: TGCGCCAGCAGCCAAGAACTGACAGGGAACTATGGCTACACCTTC.

The chain recombines TRBV11-2 with TRBJ2-7; 11 nucleotides agree with TRBD2. Germline V gene lookup returns CDR1 SGHAT and CDR2 FQNNGV. V gave up 6 bases and J gave up 6 bases; unmatched junction bases: 10. The CDR3 covers 15 residues. The CDR3 sequence is CASRPIAGGPIEQYF. CDR3 coding DNA: TGTGCCAGCAGACCCATAGCGGGGGGGCCGATCGAGCAGTACTTC.

V usage is TRBV6-2 or TRBV6-3 and J usage is TRBJ2-3, with 14 bases lining up with TRBD2. Looked up from germline, CDR1 is MNHEY and CDR2 is SVGEGT. J gave up 1 base and V 5 bases, and 8 bases lay outside the gene matches. The CDR3 has 18 amino acids. The CDR3 spells CASSPRLAGGPGTDTQYF. Written as DNA, the CDR3 is TGTGCCAGCAGTCCCCGACTAGCGGGGGGGCCGGGCACAGATACGCAGTATTTT.